What follows are 8 T cell receptor beta chains derived from one specimen sequenced in a study of shared clonotypes between healthy human individuals. TCRdb's table, derived via immunoSEQ multiplex PCR, lists solely in-frame clones and lacks some. This table holds about 870,000 clones, 85% to 95% found once. The naive CD8 fraction comprised CD45RO-negative cells positively selected for CCR7 and excluded terminally differentiated effector memory CD45RA+ cells. Sequences were obtained from naive CD8+ T cells sorted from blood. These receptors originate from a man aged 25 to 45 in good health.

V is TRBV4-1 and J is TRBJ2-7; D could derive from TRBD1 or TRBD2 (5 bases each). Germline CDR1 is MGHRA and CDR2 is YSYEKL. This CDR3 contains 15 residues. V was cut by 1 base and J by 3 bases, with 13 bases left in between. The DNA for the CDR3 is TGCGCCAGCAGCCAAGGGGGGAAGATATTCTACGAGCAGTACTTC. It yields the protein CASSQGGKIFYEQYF.

About this clone itself: The junction does not match germline at one end; this may be a read error. The V call is TRBV5-1, the J call TRBJ1-1; a possible D gene is TRBD1 (5 bases). CDR3 size: 14 residues. Germline values: CDR1 SGHRS, CDR2 YFSETQ. The CDR3 spells CASSLQGGNIEAFF. The CDR3 DNA sequence: TGCGCCAGCAGCCTGCAGGGAGGCAACATTGAAGCTTTCTTT.

The V gene is TRBV27, the J gene TRBJ2-4; maybe TRBD2 (5 bases). Per germline, CDR1 MNHEY and CDR2 SMNVEV (reference sequence). With 3 bases removed from V and 5 bases from J, the gap between germline ends came to 11 bases. CDR3 length: 14 amino acids. For the CDR3, the DNA is TGTGCCAGCAGTTTGTCCAGCGGCCAAAACATTCAGTACTTC. It specifies CASSLSSGQNIQYF.

The chain uses TRBV9 and TRBJ1-2, with 9 nucleotides matching TRBD1. Germline V gives CDR1 SGDLS, CDR2 YYNGEE. With V trimmed by 5 bases and J by 6 bases, 8 bases remained unmatched. This CDR3 region has 14 residues. CDR3 coding DNA: TGTGCCAGCAGTCCAACCGGGACAGGGAATGGCTACACCTTC. Its protein is CASSPTGTGNGYTF.

As to this clone: The sample carries other DNA sequences with the same CDR3. The chain combines TRBV30 with TRBJ2-7; no clear D. The CDR3 consists of 13 residues. The ends were cut back, 0 bases at V and 3 bases at J, with 9 bases in the middle. Germline V gene lookup returns CDR1 GTSNPN and CDR2 SVGIG (reference sequence). The DNA for the CDR3 is TGTGCCTGGAGTGTACCAACAGACTACGAGCAGTACTTC. Its translation is CAWSVPTDYEQYF.

The chain recombines TRBV7-9 with TRBJ2-2; 7 bases are a match to TRBD2. The CDR3 has 16 residues. V shed 5 bases, J shed 6 bases, and the junction held 12 bases outside the gene matches. Germline V gene lookup returns CDR1 SEHNR and CDR2 FQNEAQ (reference sequence). The CDR3 here is CASSPGEGDHPGELFF. The CDR3 nucleotides read TGTGCCAGCAGCCCGGGGGAGGGAGATCATCCCGGGGAGCTGTTTTTT.

V is TRBV19 and J is TRBJ2-2; no firm D call. The CDR3 is 14 amino acids. Germline assignment: CDR1 LNHDA and CDR2 SQIVND (reference sequence). V dropped 1 base and J dropped 4 bases, with 7 bases sitting between them. For the CDR3, the DNA is TGTGCCAGTAGTATAGCACAGATCACCGGGGAGCTGTTTTTT. Amino acids: CASSIAQITGELFF.

The rearrangement uses TRBV7-8 and TRBJ2-3, with a tentative D call TRBD1 (6 bases). Germline assignment: CDR1 SGHVS and CDR2 FQNEAQ. The CDR3 length is 16 residues. Deletions cut 0 bases from V and 0 bases from J, with 10 bases between. CDR3 region: CASSLAGTLSTDTQYF. The CDR3 bases are TGTGCCAGCAGCTTAGCCGGGACACTAAGCACAGATACGCAGTATTTT.